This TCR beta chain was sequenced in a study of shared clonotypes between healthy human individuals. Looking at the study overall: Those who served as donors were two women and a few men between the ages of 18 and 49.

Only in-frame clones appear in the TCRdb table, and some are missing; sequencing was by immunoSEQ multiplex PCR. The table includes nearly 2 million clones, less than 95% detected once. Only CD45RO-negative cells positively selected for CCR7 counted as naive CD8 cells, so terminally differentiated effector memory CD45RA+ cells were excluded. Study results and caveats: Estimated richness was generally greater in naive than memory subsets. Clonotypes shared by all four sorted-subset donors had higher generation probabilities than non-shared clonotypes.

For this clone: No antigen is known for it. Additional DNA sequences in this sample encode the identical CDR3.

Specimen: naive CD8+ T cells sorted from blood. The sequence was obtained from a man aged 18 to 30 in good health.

The CDR3 DNA reads TGTGCCAGCAGTGAAGGGGGTCCCGGGGAGCTGTTTTTT. This codes for CASSEGGPGELFF. This chain connects TRBV2 to TRBJ2-2; D uncertain. Germline V gene sequence: CDR1 SNHLY, CDR2 FYNNEI. Deletions cut 1 base from V and 6 bases from J, with 6 bases between. The CDR3 totals 13 residues.